The clone carrying this T cell receptor beta chain was found a few times. The antigen is unknown. Germline V lookup: CDR1 MGHDK, CDR2 SYGVNS. The CDR3 is 14 amino acids. The V and J ends lost 7 bases and 6 bases respectively, with 18 bases between them. TCR beta CDR3 regions were amplified from RNA. The HTBI primer set served for first-round RT-PCR of the TCR CDR3. Using its own MiXCR run on the multiplex PCR reads, TCRdb lists one record per CDR3 protein. The table lists approximately 490,000 distinct CDR3 sequences, less than 25% of them singletons. This record belongs to a study of T cells in Graves' hyperthyroidism and ophthalmopathy. General study results and limits: Appearing also in blood were most of the thyroid clonotypes expanded above 0.001.

This clonotype was sampled from a woman in her 70s with Graves' ophthalmopathy. This chain joins TRBV25-1 and TRBJ1-2; TRBD1 might be the D (5 bases). The sequenced sample consisted of blood. CDR3 amino acids: CASTWDAGLDGYTF. The CDR3 coding sequence is TGTGCCAGCACTTGGGACGCCGGCCTTGATGGCTACACCTTC.